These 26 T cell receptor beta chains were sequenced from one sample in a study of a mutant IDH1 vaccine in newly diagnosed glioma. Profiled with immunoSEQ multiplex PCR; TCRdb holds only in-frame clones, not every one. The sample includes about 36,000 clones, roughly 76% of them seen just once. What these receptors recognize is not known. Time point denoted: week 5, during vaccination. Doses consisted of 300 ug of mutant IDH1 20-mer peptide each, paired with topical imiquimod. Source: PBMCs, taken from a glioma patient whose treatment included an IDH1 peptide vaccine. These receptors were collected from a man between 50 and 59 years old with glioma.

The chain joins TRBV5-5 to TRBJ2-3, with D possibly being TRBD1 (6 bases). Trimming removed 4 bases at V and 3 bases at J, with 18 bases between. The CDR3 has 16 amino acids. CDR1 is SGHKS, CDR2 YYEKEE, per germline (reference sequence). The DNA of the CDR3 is TGTGCCAGCAGCCGAATACAGGGTATGATTACAGATACGCAGTATTTT. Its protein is CASSRIQGMITDTQYF.

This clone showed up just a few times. CDR3 sequence (DNA): TGTGCCAGCAGCGTAGATGGACGGGGTCAGCCCCAGCATTTT. This translates into CASSVDGRGQPQHF. This chain links TRBV9 with TRBJ1-5; D is uncertain. Germline V gives CDR1 SGDLS, CDR2 YYNGEE. The CDR3 contains 14 residues. The V end was cut by 0 bases, the J end by 6 bases, with 10 bases between.

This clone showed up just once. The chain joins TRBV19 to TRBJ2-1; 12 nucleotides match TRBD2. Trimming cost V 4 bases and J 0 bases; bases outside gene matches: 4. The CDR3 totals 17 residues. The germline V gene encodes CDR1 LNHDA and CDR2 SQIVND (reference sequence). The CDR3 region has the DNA TGTGCCAGTAGTAGACGGACTAGCGGGACCTCCTACAATGAGCAGTTCTTC. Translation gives CASSRRTSGTSYNEQFF.

CDR3 sequence (DNA): TGTGCCAGCAGCCATGGGGAGACCCAGTACTTC. Translated, it gives CASSHGETQYF. The chain joins TRBV7-9 to TRBJ2-5; no reliable D call. CDR1 and CDR2 from the germline V gene are SEHNR and FQNEAQ (reference sequence). The CDR3 has 11 amino acids. The V gene lost 5 bases and the J gene lost 5 bases, with 6 bases spanning the gap. Full variable domain (rest looked up from reference TRBV7-9 and TRBJ2-5): DTGVSQNPRHKITKRGQNVTFRCDPISEHNRLYWYRQTLGQGPEFLTYFQNEAQLEKSRLLSDRFSAERPKGSFSTLEIQRTEQGDSAMYLCASSHGETQYFGPGTRLLVL.

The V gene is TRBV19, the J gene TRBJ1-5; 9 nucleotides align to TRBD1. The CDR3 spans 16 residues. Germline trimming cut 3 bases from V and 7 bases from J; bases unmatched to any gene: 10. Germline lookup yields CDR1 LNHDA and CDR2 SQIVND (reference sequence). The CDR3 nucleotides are TGTGCCAGTAGTATCCCAGGGACAGGGTTTTCCCAGCCCCAGCATTTT. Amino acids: CASSIPGTGFSQPQHF.

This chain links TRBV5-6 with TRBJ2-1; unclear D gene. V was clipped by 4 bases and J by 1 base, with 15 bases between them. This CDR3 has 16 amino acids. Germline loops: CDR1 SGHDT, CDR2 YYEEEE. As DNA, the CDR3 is TGTGCCAGCAGCCCACGTGGTGATCGGTCCTACAATGAGCAGTTCTTC. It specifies CASSPRGDRSYNEQFF.

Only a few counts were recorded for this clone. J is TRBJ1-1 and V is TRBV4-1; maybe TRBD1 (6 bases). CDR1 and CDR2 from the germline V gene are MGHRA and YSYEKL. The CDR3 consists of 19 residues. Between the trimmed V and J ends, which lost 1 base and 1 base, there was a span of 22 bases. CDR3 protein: CASSQVAHAGGRENTEAFF. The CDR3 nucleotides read TGCGCCAGCAGCCAAGTGGCCCACGCGGGGGGCAGGGAGAACACTGAAGCTTTCTTT.

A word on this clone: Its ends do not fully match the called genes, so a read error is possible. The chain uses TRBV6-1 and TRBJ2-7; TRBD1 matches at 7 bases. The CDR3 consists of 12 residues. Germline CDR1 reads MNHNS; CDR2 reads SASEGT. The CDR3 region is CASSIGTATLEF. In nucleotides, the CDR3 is TGTGCCAGCAGTATAGGGACAGCTACCCTGGAGTTC.

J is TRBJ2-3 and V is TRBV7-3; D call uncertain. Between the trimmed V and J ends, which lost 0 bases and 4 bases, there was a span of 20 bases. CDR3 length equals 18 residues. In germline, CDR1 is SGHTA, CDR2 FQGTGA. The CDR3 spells CASSLTGQGISLSDTQYF. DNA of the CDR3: TGTGCCAGCAGCTTAACCGGGCAAGGGATTTCCCTGTCAGATACGCAGTATTTT.

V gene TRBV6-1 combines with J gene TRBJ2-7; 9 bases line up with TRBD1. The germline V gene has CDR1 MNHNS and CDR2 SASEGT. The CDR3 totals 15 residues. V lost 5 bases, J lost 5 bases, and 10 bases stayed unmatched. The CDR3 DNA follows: TGTGCCAGCAGTCACGCGAGGGACAGGGAGGACGAGCAGTACTTC. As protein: CASSHARDREDEQYF.

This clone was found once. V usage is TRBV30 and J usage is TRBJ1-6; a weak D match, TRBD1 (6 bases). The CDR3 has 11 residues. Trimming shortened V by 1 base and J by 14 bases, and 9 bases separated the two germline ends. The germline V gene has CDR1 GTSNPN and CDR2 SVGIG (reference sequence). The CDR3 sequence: CAWSGGLSLHF. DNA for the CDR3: TGTGCCTGGAGTGGGGGGCTGTCCCTCCACTTT.

CDR3 DNA sequence: TGCGCCAGCAGCTTGGGGACAGGGGGGGATACGCAGTATTTT. As protein: CASSLGTGGDTQYF. The chain employs TRBV5-1 and TRBJ2-3; 10 bases line up with TRBD1. Germline V gene lookup returns CDR1 SGHRS and CDR2 YFSETQ. CDR3 length: 14 residues. V lost 0 bases, J lost 6 bases, and 1 base stayed unmatched.

CDR3 protein: CASSVMSTNYGYTF. CDR3 in DNA: TGTGCCAGCAGCGTAATGTCAACAAACTATGGCTACACCTTC. The chain couples TRBV9 to TRBJ1-2; no firm D call. Trimming removed 1 base at V and 2 bases at J, with 9 bases between. Germline values: CDR1 SGDLS, CDR2 YYNGEE. The CDR3 has 14 residues.

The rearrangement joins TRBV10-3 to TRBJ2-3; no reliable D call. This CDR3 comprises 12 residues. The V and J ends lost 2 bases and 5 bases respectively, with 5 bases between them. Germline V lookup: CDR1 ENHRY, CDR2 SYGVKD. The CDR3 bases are TGTGCCATCAGTGAGACAAGAGATACGCAGTATTTT. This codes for CAISETRDTQYF.

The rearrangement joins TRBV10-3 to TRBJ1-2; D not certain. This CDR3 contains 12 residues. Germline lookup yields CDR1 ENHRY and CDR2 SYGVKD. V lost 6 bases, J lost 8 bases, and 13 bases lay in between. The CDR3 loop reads CAIRGSLWGYTF. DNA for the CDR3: TGTGCCATCAGAGGCAGCCTGTGGGGCTACACCTTC.

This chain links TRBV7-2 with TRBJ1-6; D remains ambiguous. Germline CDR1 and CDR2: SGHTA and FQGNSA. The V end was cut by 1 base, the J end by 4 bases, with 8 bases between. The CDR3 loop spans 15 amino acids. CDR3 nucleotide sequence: TGTGCCAGCAGCTTAGACGCAAGTTATAATTCACCCCTCCACTTT. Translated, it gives CASSLDASYNSPLHF. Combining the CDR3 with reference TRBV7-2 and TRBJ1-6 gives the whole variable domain GAGVSQSPSNKVTEKGKDVELRCDPISGHTALYWYRQSLGQGLEFLIYFQGNSAPDKSGLPSDRFSAERTGGSVSTLTIQRTQQEDSAVYLCASSLDASYNSPLHFGNGTRLTVT.

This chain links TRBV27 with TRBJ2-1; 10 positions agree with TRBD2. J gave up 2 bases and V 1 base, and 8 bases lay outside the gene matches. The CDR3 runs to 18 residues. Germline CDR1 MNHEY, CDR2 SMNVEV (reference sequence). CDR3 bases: TGTGCCAGCAGTTTATTCGGGCTAGCGGGAGCAGCCTACAATGAGCAGTTCTTC. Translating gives CASSLFGLAGAAYNEQFF.

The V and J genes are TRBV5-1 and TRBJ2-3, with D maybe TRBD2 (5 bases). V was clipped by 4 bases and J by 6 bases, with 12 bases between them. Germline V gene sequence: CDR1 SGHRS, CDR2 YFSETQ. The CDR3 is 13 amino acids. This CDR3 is CASSHGIWDTQYF. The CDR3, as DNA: TGCGCCAGCAGCCACGGGATCTGGGATACGCAGTATTTT.

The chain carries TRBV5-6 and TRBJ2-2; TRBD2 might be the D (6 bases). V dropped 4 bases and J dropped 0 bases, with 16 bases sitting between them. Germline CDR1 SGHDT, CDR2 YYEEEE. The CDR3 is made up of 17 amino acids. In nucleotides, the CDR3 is TGTGCCAGCAGCGACGTGGGGGGAGTCGCGAACACCGGGGAGCTGTTTTTT. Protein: CASSDVGGVANTGELFF. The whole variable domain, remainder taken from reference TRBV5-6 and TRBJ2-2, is DAGVTQSPTHLIKTRGQQVTLRCSPKSGHDTVSWYQQALGQGPQFIFQYYEEEERQRGNFPDRFSGHQFPNYSSELNVNALLLGDSALYLCASSDVGGVANTGELFFGEGSRLTVL.

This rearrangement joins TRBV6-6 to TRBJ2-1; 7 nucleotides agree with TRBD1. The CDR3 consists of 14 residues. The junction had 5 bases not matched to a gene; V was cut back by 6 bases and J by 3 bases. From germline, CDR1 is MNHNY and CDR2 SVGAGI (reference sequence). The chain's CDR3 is CASRRRQGYNEQFF. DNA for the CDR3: TGTGCCAGCAGGAGACGACAGGGCTACAATGAGCAGTTCTTC.

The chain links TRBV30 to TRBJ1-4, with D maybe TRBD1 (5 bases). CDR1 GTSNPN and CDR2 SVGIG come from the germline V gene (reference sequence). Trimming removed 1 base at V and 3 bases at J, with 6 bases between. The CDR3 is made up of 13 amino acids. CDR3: CAWSGGANEKLFF. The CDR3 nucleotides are TGTGCCTGGAGTGGAGGGGCTAATGAAAAACTGTTTTTT.

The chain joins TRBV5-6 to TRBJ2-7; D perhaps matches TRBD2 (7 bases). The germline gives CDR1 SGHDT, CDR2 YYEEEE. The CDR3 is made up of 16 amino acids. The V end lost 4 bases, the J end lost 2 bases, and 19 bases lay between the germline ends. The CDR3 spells CASSRGGDVLAYEQYF. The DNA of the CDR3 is TGTGCCAGCAGCAGGGGGGGGGATGTCCTAGCCTACGAGCAGTACTTC. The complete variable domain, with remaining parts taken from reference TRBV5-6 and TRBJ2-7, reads DAGVTQSPTHLIKTRGQQVTLRCSPKSGHDTVSWYQQALGQGPQFIFQYYEEEERQRGNFPDRFSGHQFPNYSSELNVNALLLGDSALYLCASSRGGDVLAYEQYFGPGTRLTVT.

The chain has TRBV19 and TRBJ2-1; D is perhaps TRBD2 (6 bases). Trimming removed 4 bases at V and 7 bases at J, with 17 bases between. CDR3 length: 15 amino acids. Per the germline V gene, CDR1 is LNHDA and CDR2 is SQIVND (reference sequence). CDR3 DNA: TGTGCCAGTAGTAAGGGGACTCCTTTTACTAATGAGCAGTTCTTC. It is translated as CASSKGTPFTNEQFF.

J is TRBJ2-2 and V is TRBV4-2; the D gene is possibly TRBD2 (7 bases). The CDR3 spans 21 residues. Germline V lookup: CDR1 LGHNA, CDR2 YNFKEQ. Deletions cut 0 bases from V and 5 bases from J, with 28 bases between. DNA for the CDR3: TGTGCCAGCAGCCAAGATGTAGGGGGGGGAGGTTTAATACAACGTACCGGGGAGCTGTTTTTT. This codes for CASSQDVGGGGLIQRTGELFF.

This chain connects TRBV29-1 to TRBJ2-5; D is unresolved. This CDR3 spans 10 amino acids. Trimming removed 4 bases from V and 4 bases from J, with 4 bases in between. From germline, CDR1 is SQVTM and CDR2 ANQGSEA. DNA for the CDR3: TGCAGCGTTGTATCAGAGACCCAGTACTTC. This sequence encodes CSVVSETQYF.

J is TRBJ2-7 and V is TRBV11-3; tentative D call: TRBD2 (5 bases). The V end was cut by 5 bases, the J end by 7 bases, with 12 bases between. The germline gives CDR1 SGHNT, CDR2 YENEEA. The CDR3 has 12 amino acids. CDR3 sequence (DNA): TGTGCCAGCAGCCGTCGAGGGTCGGAGCAGTACTTC. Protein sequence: CASSRRGSEQYF.